This T cell receptor beta chain was recorded in a study of T cell repertoires in cytomegalovirus infection. Study at large: A matching HLA type, together with CMV infection, was signaled by public TCR beta signatures.

Trimming at V came to 4 bases and at J to 4 bases, leaving 18 bases not matched to a gene. The germline V gene encodes CDR1 SNHLY and CDR2 FYNNEI. This CDR3 spans 19 amino acids. TCRdb reanalysed the reads using MiXCR and keeps one entry per CDR3 protein. The data hold hundreds of thousands of distinct CDR3 sequences, with 20% to 25% observed a single time. Sequencing was done on a sample of CD8+ T cells from PBMCs. This chain links TRBV2 with TRBJ1-1, with 10 positions matching TRBD1. The receptor was derived from a human donor in good health (CMV status not recorded). Some clones in this sample may be carry-over from other donors' samples. The CDR3, as DNA: TGTGCCAGCAGTGGCCGGGGCGTTGGGGACAGGGGATATTCCACTGAAGCTTTCTTT. Translated, it gives CASSGRGVGDRGYSTEAFF.